This is a list of T cell receptor beta chains from one sample in a study of identifying expanded T cells in peripheral blood. Sequencing was performed with immunoSEQ multiplex PCR; in TCRdb, only in-frame clones are kept and a portion is missing. The sample lists 90,000 to 100,000 clones, about nine tenths seen once, with around 4% in the top ten. The sequenced material came from blood. These TCRs come from a person aged 18-69 years in good health. The CDR3 runs from the conserved cysteine through the conserved F or W. The D gene is left open where the match is weak. Clone size is not always given. Where it is, it says once, few, many or a class for expanded clones.

cdr3_nt: TGTGCCAGCAGTGTCGACAGTCAGAACACTGAAGCTTTCTTT
cdr3_aa: CASSVDSQNTEAFF
d_call: -
clone_size: medium-sized
v_call: TRBV6-4
j_call: TRBJ1-1

cdr3_nt: TGCGCCAGCAGCGCGACAGGGGGTGATGGCTACACCTTC
cdr3_aa: CASSATGGDGYTF
d_call: TRBD1
clone_size: -
v_call: TRBV5-1
j_call: TRBJ1-2

cdr3_nt: TGTGCCAGCAGCCCGACTAGCGGGAGGGCCGGGTTGGCCTACGAGCAGTACTTC
cdr3_aa: CASSPTSGRAGLAYEQYF
d_call: TRBD2
clone_size: -
v_call: TRBV28
j_call: TRBJ2-7

cdr3_nt: TGTGCCAGCAGCTTAGTGGGGGGGTACTCCTACAATGAGCAGTTCTTC
cdr3_aa: CASSLVGGYSYNEQFF
d_call: TRBD2
clone_size: -
v_call: TRBV11-2
j_call: TRBJ2-1

cdr3_nt: TGTGCCAGCAGCTCCCTCTCCGGGAGGGTCCAAGAGACCCAGTACTTC
cdr3_aa: CASSSLSGRVQETQYF
d_call: TRBD2
clone_size: -
v_call: TRBV5-4
j_call: TRBJ2-5

cdr3_nt: TGCGCCAGCAGCTCAGCAGGGGACACCGGGGAGCTGTTTTTT
cdr3_aa: CASSSAGDTGELFF
d_call: -
clone_size: few
v_call: TRBV5-1
j_call: TRBJ2-2

cdr3_nt: TGTACCAGCAGCCAGATTAGCGGGGAGGCGACAGATACGCAGTATTTT
cdr3_aa: CTSSQISGEATDTQYF
d_call: TRBD2
clone_size: -
v_call: TRBV4-2
j_call: TRBJ2-3

cdr3_nt: TGTGCCAGCAGTTACGCCGGGACTAGCGTCGAGCAGTACTTC
cdr3_aa: CASSYAGTSVEQYF
d_call: TRBD2
clone_size: -
v_call: TRBV6-6
j_call: TRBJ2-7

cdr3_nt: TGTGCCAGCAGCTTGGGGACAGGGGGCTGGGAGACCCAGTACTTC
cdr3_aa: CASSLGTGGWETQYF
d_call: TRBD1
clone_size: -
v_call: TRBV5-4
j_call: TRBJ2-5

cdr3_nt: TGTGCCAGCAGCTCTGGGCAGCTGAATGAAAAACTGTTTTTT
cdr3_aa: CASSSGQLNEKLFF
d_call: -
clone_size: -
v_call: TRBV5-4
j_call: TRBJ1-4

cdr3_nt: TGTGCCAGCAGGACAGGGGGGGGGCAGCCCCAGCATTTT
cdr3_aa: CASRTGGGQPQHF
d_call: TRBD1
clone_size: -
v_call: TRBV2
j_call: TRBJ1-5

cdr3_nt: TGCGCCAGCAGCTTAGGGACTAGCGGGAGCGGCGAGCAGTACTTC
cdr3_aa: CASSLGTSGSGEQYF
d_call: TRBD2
clone_size: -
v_call: TRBV5-1
j_call: TRBJ2-7

cdr3_nt: TGCGCCAGCAGCTTGGGACAGGGCATGAACACTGAAGCTTTCTTT
cdr3_aa: CASSLGQGMNTEAFF
d_call: TRBD1
clone_size: -
v_call: TRBV5-1
j_call: TRBJ1-1

cdr3_nt: TGTGCCAGCAGTTTATCGATGAAGGGCCCCTACACCTTC
cdr3_aa: CASSLSMKGPYTF
d_call: -
clone_size: -
v_call: TRBV27
j_call: TRBJ1-2

cdr3_nt: TGTGCCAGCCGAGCGGGGTCGACAGATACGCAGTATTTT
cdr3_aa: CASRAGSTDTQYF
d_call: TRBD2
clone_size: -
v_call: TRBV7-3
j_call: TRBJ2-3

cdr3_nt: TGTGCCAGCAGTTTATCATGGTCAGGGAGTGAAAAACTGTTTTTT
cdr3_aa: CASSLSWSGSEKLFF
d_call: -
clone_size: -
v_call: TRBV27
j_call: TRBJ1-4

cdr3_nt: TGCGCCACCTCAGCGATCCCTCAAGAGACCCAGTACTTC
cdr3_aa: CATSAIPQETQYF
d_call: -
clone_size: few
v_call: TRBV10-1
j_call: TRBJ2-5

cdr3_nt: TGCAGCGTTGAAAATTCTATAGGGCCTAGAACCTACGAGCAGTACTTC
cdr3_aa: CSVENSIGPRTYEQYF
d_call: -
clone_size: -
v_call: TRBV29-1
j_call: TRBJ2-7

cdr3_nt: TGTGCCAGCAGTTACTCAGAGAACACCGGGGAGCTGTTTTTT
cdr3_aa: CASSYSENTGELFF
d_call: -
clone_size: -
v_call: TRBV6-5
j_call: TRBJ2-2

cdr3_nt: TGTGCCAGCTCACCAGGACAGGGGGTCGATTACGAGCAGTACTTC
cdr3_aa: CASSPGQGVDYEQYF
d_call: TRBD1
clone_size: -
v_call: TRBV18
j_call: TRBJ2-7

cdr3_nt: TGTGCCAGCAGCTTAGGCGACGTAGGCGACTATGGCTACACCTTC
cdr3_aa: CASSLGDVGDYGYTF
d_call: -
clone_size: -
v_call: TRBV7-8
j_call: TRBJ1-2

cdr3_nt: TGTGCCTGGCAGGGACAGGTTAGGACTGAAGCTTTCTTT
cdr3_aa: CAWQGQVRTEAFF
d_call: TRBD1
clone_size: -
v_call: TRBV30
j_call: TRBJ1-1

cdr3_nt: TGTGCCATCAGTGATGGCGGGCACTCTGGGGCCAACGTCCTGACTTTC
cdr3_aa: CAISDGGHSGANVLTF
d_call: -
clone_size: -
v_call: TRBV10-3
j_call: TRBJ2-6

cdr3_nt: TGTGCCAGCAGTTTAAGGGGGCTCGATAGGAATGAGCAGTTCTTC
cdr3_aa: CASSLRGLDRNEQFF
d_call: TRBD1
clone_size: once
v_call: TRBV27
j_call: TRBJ2-1

cdr3_nt: TGTGCCAGCAGCCCAAGACTAGCGGGGCAAGAGACCCAGTACTTC
cdr3_aa: CASSPRLAGQETQYF
d_call: TRBD2
clone_size: -
v_call: TRBV5-4
j_call: TRBJ2-5

cdr3_nt: TGTGCCAGCAGTCCTTGGGGGGCGAACACCGGGGAGCTGTTTTTT
cdr3_aa: CASSPWGANTGELFF
d_call: -
clone_size: -
v_call: TRBV2
j_call: TRBJ2-2

cdr3_nt: TGTGCCAGCAGCTTAGGACTATACAATGAGCAGTTCTTC
cdr3_aa: CASSLGLYNEQFF
d_call: -
clone_size: -
v_call: TRBV7-7
j_call: TRBJ2-1

cdr3_nt: TGTGCCAGTAGTATTGGTTCAGGCAGCTCTGGAAACACCATATATTTT
cdr3_aa: CASSIGSGSSGNTIYF
d_call: -
clone_size: -
v_call: TRBV19
j_call: TRBJ1-3

cdr3_nt: TGCGCCAGCAGCGACAACTATGGCTACACCTTC
cdr3_aa: CASSDNYGYTF
d_call: -
clone_size: few
v_call: TRBV5-1
j_call: TRBJ1-2

cdr3_nt: TGTGCCAGCAGCCTTGGCCGGGACTCGAGCTCCTACGAGCAGTACTTC
cdr3_aa: CASSLGRDSSSYEQYF
d_call: -
clone_size: -
v_call: TRBV4-2
j_call: TRBJ2-7

cdr3_nt: TGTGCCAGTAGCCGGGACAAAAACTACGAGCAGTACTTC
cdr3_aa: CASSRDKNYEQYF
d_call: -
clone_size: few
v_call: TRBV19
j_call: TRBJ2-7

cdr3_nt: TGTGCCAGTGACAGGGGGAATCGGCCCCAGCATTTT
cdr3_aa: CASDRGNRPQHF
d_call: TRBD1
clone_size: -
v_call: TRBV19
j_call: TRBJ1-5

cdr3_nt: TGTGCCAGCAGCTTGGGTTTAGAGGGGGCATACTATGGCTACACCTTC
cdr3_aa: CASSLGLEGAYYGYTF
d_call: TRBD1
clone_size: -
v_call: TRBV5-6
j_call: TRBJ1-2